This T cell receptor (beta chain) stems from a study of T cell changes during pregnancy in multiple sclerosis. Only a few counts were recorded for this clone. Only in-frame clones appear in the TCRdb table, and some are missing; sequencing was by immunoSEQ multiplex PCR. The sample records tens of thousands of clones, just under 95% being singletons. Sequenced here: peripheral blood, sampled in the third trimester of pregnancy. The clonotype comes from a female donor with multiple sclerosis, enrolled in a pregnancy study.

The CDR3 sequence is CASSAANRGPYGYTF. The CDR3 nucleotides are TGTGCCAGCAGCGCCGCGAACAGGGGACCGTATGGCTACACCTTC. The genes are TRBV9 and TRBJ1-2; 7 nucleotides agree with TRBD1. The CDR3 is made up of 15 amino acids. J was trimmed by 5 bases and V by 3 bases; bases with no gene match: 10. Germline V gives CDR1 SGDLS, CDR2 YYNGEE.